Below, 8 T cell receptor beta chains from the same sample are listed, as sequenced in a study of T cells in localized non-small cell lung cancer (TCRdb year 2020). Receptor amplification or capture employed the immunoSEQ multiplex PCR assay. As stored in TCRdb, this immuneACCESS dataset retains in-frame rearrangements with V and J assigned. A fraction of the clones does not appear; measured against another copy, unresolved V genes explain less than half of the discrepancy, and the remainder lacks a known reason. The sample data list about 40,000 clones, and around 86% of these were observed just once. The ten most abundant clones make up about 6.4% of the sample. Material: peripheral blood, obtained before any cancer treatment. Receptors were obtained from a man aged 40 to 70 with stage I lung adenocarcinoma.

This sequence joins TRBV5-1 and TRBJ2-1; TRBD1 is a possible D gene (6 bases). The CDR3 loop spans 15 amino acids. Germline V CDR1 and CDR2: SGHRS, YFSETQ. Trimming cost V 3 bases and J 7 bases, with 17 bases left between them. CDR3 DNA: TGCGCCAGCAGCTCCCAGGACAGAGGCTTTAATGAGCAGTTCTTC. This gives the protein CASSSQDRGFNEQFF.

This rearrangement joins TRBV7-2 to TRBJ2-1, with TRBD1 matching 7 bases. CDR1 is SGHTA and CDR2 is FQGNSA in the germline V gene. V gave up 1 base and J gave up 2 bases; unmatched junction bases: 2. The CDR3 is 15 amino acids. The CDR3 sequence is CASSLDTGAYNEQFF. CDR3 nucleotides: TGTGCCAGCAGCTTAGACACAGGGGCCTACAATGAGCAGTTCTTC.

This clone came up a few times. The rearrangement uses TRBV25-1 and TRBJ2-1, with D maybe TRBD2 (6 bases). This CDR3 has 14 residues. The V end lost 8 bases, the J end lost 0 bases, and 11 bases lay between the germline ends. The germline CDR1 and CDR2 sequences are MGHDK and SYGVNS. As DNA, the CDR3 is TGTGCCAGCCTTAGCGGAACCTCCTACAATGAGCAGTTCTTC. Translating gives CASLSGTSYNEQFF.

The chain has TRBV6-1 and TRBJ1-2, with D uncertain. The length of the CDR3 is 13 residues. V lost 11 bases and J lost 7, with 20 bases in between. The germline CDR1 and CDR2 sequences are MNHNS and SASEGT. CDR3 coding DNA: TGTGCCGGGAGCTGGCGGGTAGGATCTGGCTACACCTTC. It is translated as CAGSWRVGSGYTF.

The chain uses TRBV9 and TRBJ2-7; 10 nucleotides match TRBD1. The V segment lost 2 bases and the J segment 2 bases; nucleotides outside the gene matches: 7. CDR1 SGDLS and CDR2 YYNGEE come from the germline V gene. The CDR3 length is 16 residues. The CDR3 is CASSVADRGGTYEQYF. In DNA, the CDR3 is TGTGCCAGCAGCGTGGCGGACAGGGGGGGGACCTACGAGCAGTACTTC.

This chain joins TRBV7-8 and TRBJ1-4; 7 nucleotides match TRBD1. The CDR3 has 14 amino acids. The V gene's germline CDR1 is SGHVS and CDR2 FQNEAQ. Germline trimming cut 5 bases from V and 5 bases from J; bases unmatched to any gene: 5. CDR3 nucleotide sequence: TGTGCCAGCAGCCCGGGACAGTTAAATGAAAAACTGTTTTTT. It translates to CASSPGQLNEKLFF.

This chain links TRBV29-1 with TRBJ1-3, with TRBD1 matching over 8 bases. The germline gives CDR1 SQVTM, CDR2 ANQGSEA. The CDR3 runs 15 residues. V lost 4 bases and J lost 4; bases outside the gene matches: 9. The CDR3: CSVALGQGAGNTIYF. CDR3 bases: TGCAGCGTTGCCCTGGGGCAGGGGGCAGGAAACACCATATATTTT.

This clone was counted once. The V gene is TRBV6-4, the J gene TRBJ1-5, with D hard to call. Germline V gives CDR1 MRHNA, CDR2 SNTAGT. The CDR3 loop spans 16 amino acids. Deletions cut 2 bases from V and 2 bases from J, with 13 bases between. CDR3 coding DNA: TGTGCCAGCAGTGACGGCACCCCTAAGGGCAATCAGCCCCAGCATTTT. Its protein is CASSDGTPKGNQPQHF.